Presented here are 17 T cell receptor beta chains from one specimen sequenced in a study of T cell clonotyping in hematopoietic cell transplantation. The time point denotes: recipient sample about 28 days before transplant, after cytoreduction. TCRdb's table, derived via immunoSEQ multiplex PCR, lists solely in-frame clones and lacks some. This table has approximately 16,000 clones, 93% appearing once. Source: peripheral blood mononuclear cells, taken before stem cell transplant. These receptors came from a man younger than 35 with biphenotypic leukemia. Some clones in this sample may be carry-over from other donors' samples.

V usage is TRBV30 and J usage is TRBJ1-1, with D perhaps matching TRBD1 (5 bases). From germline, CDR1 is GTSNPN and CDR2 SVGIG (reference sequence). Trimming shortened V by 4 bases and J by 2 bases, and 14 bases separated the two germline ends. The CDR3 runs to 14 residues. In DNA form, the CDR3 reads TGTGCCTGGACCCTCACAGGCGTCAACACTGAAGCTTTCTTT. Translated, it gives CAWTLTGVNTEAFF.

This clone was seen just once. The chain joins TRBV5-4 to TRBJ1-4; a possible D gene is TRBD1 (6 bases). Between the trimmed V and J ends, which lost 4 bases and 3 bases, there was a span of 22 bases. Germline CDR1 reads SGHNT; CDR2 reads YYREEE (reference sequence). This CDR3 spans 18 amino acids. The CDR3 sequence is CASSRTLGGRGSNEKLFF. The CDR3 DNA follows: TGTGCCAGCAGCCGGACGCTGGGAGGAAGGGGGTCTAATGAAAAACTGTTTTTT.

This chain joins TRBV9 and TRBJ2-7, with D possibly called TRBD1 or TRBD2 (5 bases each). CDR1 and CDR2 (germline): SGDLS, YYNGEE. V was clipped by 2 bases and J by 0 bases, with 9 bases between them. This CDR3 is built from 14 residues. CDR3 amino acids: CASSVRDGSYEQYF. The CDR3 coding sequence is TGTGCCAGCAGCGTCCGGGACGGCTCCTACGAGCAGTACTTC. Variable domain in full (rest from reference TRBV9 and TRBJ2-7): DSGVTQTPKHLITATGQRVTLRCSPRSGDLSVYWYQQSLDQGLQFLIQYYNGEERAKGNILERFSAQQFPDLHSELNLSSLELGDSALYFCASSVRDGSYEQYFGPGTRLTVT.

The rearrangement joins TRBV6-5 to TRBJ2-2; D unresolved. The CDR3 runs 12 residues. CDR1 and CDR2 from the germline V gene are MNHEY and SVGAGI. Trimming left V 6 bases short and J 7 bases short, with 9 bases between. CDR3 sequence reads: CASSPTGGELFF. The CDR3 coding sequence is TGTGCCAGCAGCCCGACCGGCGGGGAGCTGTTTTTT.

The chain uses TRBV6-1 and TRBJ2-7; D gene ambiguous. The V end was cut by 3 bases, the J end by 4 bases, with 7 bases between. Germline CDR1 MNHNS, CDR2 SASEGT. This CDR3 spans 12 amino acids. The CDR3 DNA reads as TGTGCCAGCAGTGAGGAAGGATACGAGCAGTACTTC. Its translation: CASSEEGYEQYF.

The V gene is TRBV14, the J gene TRBJ1-2; D call uncertain. Germline lookup yields CDR1 SGHDN and CDR2 FVKESK. V was shortened by 1 base and J by 7 bases, with 10 bases between the two germline ends. This CDR3 region has 13 residues. CDR3 sequence reads: CASSQVSVSGYTF. CDR3 nucleotide sequence: TGTGCCAGCAGCCAAGTTTCCGTTTCTGGCTACACCTTC.

This clone was seen a few times. The genes are TRBV5-1 and TRBJ1-2, with TRBD1 matching over 8 bases. The germline V gene encodes CDR1 SGHRS and CDR2 YFSETQ. The length of the CDR3 is 15 residues. The J segment lost 8 bases and the V segment lost 0 bases, leaving 9 bases of the junction unmatched. The CDR3 loop reads CASSLGYQGAYGYTF. CDR3 DNA sequence: TGCGCCAGCAGCTTGGGGTATCAGGGGGCCTACGGCTACACCTTC.

The chain has TRBV30 and TRBJ1-6; no reliable D call. The CDR3 is made up of 14 amino acids. V lost 0 bases to trimming and J lost 6 bases, with 9 bases between them. CDR1 and CDR2 (germline): GTSNPN, SVGIG (reference sequence). CDR3: CAWSVRGSNSPLHF. The CDR3 DNA sequence: TGTGCCTGGAGTGTACGAGGCTCTAATTCACCCCTCCACTTT.

The CDR3 bases are TGTGCCAGCTGTGACAGGGGAAGGTACTATGGCTACACCTTC. The encoded protein is CASCDRGRYYGYTF. The V gene is TRBV6-6, the J gene TRBJ1-2; TRBD1 matches at 8 bases. The junction had 8 bases not matched to a gene; V was cut back by 8 bases and J by 3 bases. The germline V gene encodes CDR1 MNHNY and CDR2 SVGAGI (reference sequence). This CDR3 has 14 residues.

V usage is TRBV5-6 and J usage is TRBJ1-1; 7 bases align to TRBD1. The CDR3 totals 14 residues. Trimming removed 2 bases from V and 6 bases from J; junction bases left unmatched: 7. Germline assignment: CDR1 SGHDT and CDR2 YYEEEE. The CDR3 spells CASSFARGVSEAFF. The CDR3, as DNA: TGTGCCAGCAGCTTCGCCAGGGGGGTATCTGAAGCTTTCTTT. Together with reference TRBV5-6 and TRBJ1-1, the CDR3 gives the full variable domain: DAGVTQSPTHLIKTRGQQVTLRCSPKSGHDTVSWYQQALGQGPQFIFQYYEEEERQRGNFPDRFSGHQFPNYSSELNVNALLLGDSALYLCASSFARGVSEAFFGQGTRLTVV.

This rearrangement joins TRBV19 to TRBJ1-4; D gene uncertain. The V end was cut by 5 bases, the J end by 1 base, with 5 bases between. This CDR3 comprises 13 residues. The germline gives CDR1 LNHDA, CDR2 SQIVND (reference sequence). CDR3 sequence reads: CASSPLTNEKLFF. CDR3 nucleotide sequence: TGTGCCAGTAGTCCCCTAACTAATGAAAAACTGTTTTTT.

V gene TRBV29-1 combines with J gene TRBJ1-2; 7 bases line up with TRBD1. CDR3 length: 10 amino acids. Trimming at V came to 6 bases and at J to 8 bases, leaving 3 bases not matched to a gene. Per germline, CDR1 SQVTM and CDR2 ANQGSEA. The CDR3 reads CSVGQEGYTF. The CDR3 bases are TGCAGCGTCGGACAGGAGGGCTACACCTTC.

The chain recombines TRBV4-1 with TRBJ2-7, with TRBD1 matching 11 bases. The CDR3 length is 14 residues. Germline CDR1 MGHRA, CDR2 YSYEKL. V shed 4 bases, J shed 5 bases, and the junction held 4 bases outside the gene matches. DNA for the CDR3: TGCGCCAGCAGCCTCGGGACAGGGGGGAACGAGCAGTACTTC. It translates to CASSLGTGGNEQYF.

CDR3 residues: CASSLGTGELFF. The CDR3 region has the DNA TGCGCCAGCAGTTTAGGGACCGGGGAGCTGTTTTTT. The rearrangement joins TRBV4-3 to TRBJ2-2, with D uncertain. Germline V gives CDR1 LGHNA, CDR2 YSLEER. The CDR3 is made up of 12 amino acids. Between the trimmed V and J ends, which lost 6 bases and 5 bases, there was a span of 7 bases.

The chain uses TRBV30 and TRBJ1-1, with 7 positions matching TRBD1. From germline, CDR1 is GTSNPN and CDR2 SVGIG (reference sequence). The CDR3 loop spans 13 amino acids. J gave up 4 bases and V 4 bases, and 6 bases lay outside the gene matches. The CDR3 DNA reads TGTGCCTGGAATAGACAGGGAGGCACTGAAGCTTTCTTT. Amino acids: CAWNRQGGTEAFF.

The gene calls are TRBV13 and TRBJ2-7; D possibly corresponds to TRBD1 (5 bases). The CDR3 contains 13 residues. Trimming took off 3 bases at V and 2 bases at J, with 8 bases between the two ends. Germline V gives CDR1 PRHDT, CDR2 FYEKMQ (reference sequence). DNA for the CDR3: TGTGCCAGCAGCTTCCAGGGTACCTACGAGCAGTACTTC. Its protein product is CASSFQGTYEQYF.

This clone was recorded once. The rearrangement joins TRBV4-1 to TRBJ1-5, with TRBD1 matching over 7 bases. CDR1 and CDR2 (germline): MGHRA, YSYEKL. The CDR3 loop spans 16 amino acids. The ends lost 1 base at V and 15 bases at J; junction bases unmatched: 18. Here the CDR3 DNA reads TGCGCCAGCAGCCAAGCCGAGGGGAAGGGGGCTGGAGCCCCGCATTTT. It codes for CASSQAEGKGAGAPHF.